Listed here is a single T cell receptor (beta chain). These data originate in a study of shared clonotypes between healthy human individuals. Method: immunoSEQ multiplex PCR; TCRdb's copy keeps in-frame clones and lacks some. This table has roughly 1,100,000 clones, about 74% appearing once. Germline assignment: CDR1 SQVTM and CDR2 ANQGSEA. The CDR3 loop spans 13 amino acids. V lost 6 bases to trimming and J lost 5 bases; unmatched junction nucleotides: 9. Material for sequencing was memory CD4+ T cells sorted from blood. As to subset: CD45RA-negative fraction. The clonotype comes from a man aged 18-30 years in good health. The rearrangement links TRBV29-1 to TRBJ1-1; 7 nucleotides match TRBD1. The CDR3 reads CSVARQGKTEAFF. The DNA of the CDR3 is TGCAGCGTGGCCCGACAGGGAAAAACTGAAGCTTTCTTT.